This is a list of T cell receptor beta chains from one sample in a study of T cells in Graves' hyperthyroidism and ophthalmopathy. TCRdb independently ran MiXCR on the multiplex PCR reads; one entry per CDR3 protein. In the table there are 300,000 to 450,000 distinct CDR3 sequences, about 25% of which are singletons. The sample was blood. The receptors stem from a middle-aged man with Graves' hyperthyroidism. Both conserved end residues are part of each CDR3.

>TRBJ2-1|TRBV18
CASSPSGLAGGVGPQFF
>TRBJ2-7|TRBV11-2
CASSLGALASHYEQYF
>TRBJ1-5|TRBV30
CAWSRDSNQPQHF
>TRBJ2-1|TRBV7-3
CASSLTAMGVHEQFF
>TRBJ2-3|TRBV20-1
CSARAGSGSADTQYF
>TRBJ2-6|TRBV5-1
CASSLQGMTGANVLTF
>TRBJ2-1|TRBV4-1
CASSQPGQGLSEQFF
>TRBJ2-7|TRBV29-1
CSVDETGTNYEQYF
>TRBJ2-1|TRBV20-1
CSGEVRGRLRGGEQFF
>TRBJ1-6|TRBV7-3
CASRFGDNSPLHF
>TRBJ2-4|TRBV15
CATRGSEIAKNIQYF
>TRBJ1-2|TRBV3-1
CASSQPMDGGYTF
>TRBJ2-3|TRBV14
CASSHMTPSTDTQYF
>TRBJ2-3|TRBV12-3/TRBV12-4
CASSFFRSTDTQYF
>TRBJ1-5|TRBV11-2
CASSELPGGLQPQHF
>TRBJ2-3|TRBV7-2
CASSLLIRGGGTDTQYF
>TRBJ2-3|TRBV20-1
CSAGVDTQYF
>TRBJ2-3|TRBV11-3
CASSLTSGSNTQYF
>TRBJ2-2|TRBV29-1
CSVQTSGGPSGELFF